This TCR beta chain was documented in a study of blood T cell repertoires in COVID-19. Study as a whole: In each case, the material was cDNA or gDNA derived from T cells, B-cell-depleted T cells, or PBMCs.

Libraries were prepared by immunoSEQ multiplex PCR; TCRdb keeps only in-frame clonotypes and omits some of them. The sample includes roughly 200,000 clones, around 87% seen only once; the top ten take around 2%. This clone was counted only a few times. Germline values: CDR1 MNHNS, CDR2 SASEGT. This CDR3 comprises 15 residues. Trimming removed 1 base at V and 2 bases at J, with 10 bases between. Individuals aged about 18 to 89 years were recruited from some 26 US areas. The clonotype originates from a woman in her twenties or thirties who had recovered from COVID-19. The V and J genes are TRBV6-1 and TRBJ2-3; D not certain. Sequencing used PBMCs or T cells enriched from blood (not recorded which). CDR3 protein: CASSEVVLHTDTQYF. CDR3 DNA: TGTGCCAGCAGTGAAGTAGTACTCCACACAGATACGCAGTATTTT.